This T cell receptor beta chain stems from a study of blood T cell repertoires in COVID-19 (dated by TCRdb to the early 2020s). About the full investigation: The collaborator samples originated in the United States, Italy and Spain and spanned the acute and convalescent phases of COVID-19. The dataset comprised deeply sampled blood TCRbeta repertoires from subjects exposed to, actively infected with, or recovered from COVID-19. The repertoires were made available in a free public database intended to serve as a resource for research on the immune response to SARS-CoV-2. The samples were drawn from the first 160 participants of the ongoing ImmuneRACE study and from 1,254 subjects provided by 6 global collaborators. The prospective study material was composed of cDNA or gDNA derived from T cells, B-cell-depleted T cells, or PBMCs. HLA class I and class II types, where available, came from metadata supplied by the sample provider rather than from assay-based typing. A de-identified subject ID, COVID-19 status, age in years and sex were almost always included in the sample metadata.

A note on this clone: It lacks a known antigen. Base quality data are lacking; no much larger clone is found one base away.

Overall results and qualifications from the work: How much clinical and demographic metadata was included differed by source and by participant, and the metadata was provided uncurated.

CDR1 and CDR2 were assigned from the germline V gene as SGDLS and YYNGEE. V loses 0 bases of germline sequence and J loses 4 bases, and the interval between the two ends is 10 bases. The CDR3 numbers 14 residues from cysteine through phenylalanine. Only the CDR3 DNA is retained, 42 bases long and in frame from the first base. The collaborating institutions used their own protocols to collect whole blood in K2EDTA tubes. For TCRbeta analysis, collaborator samples were shipped as frozen whole blood, as isolated PBMCs, or as DNA extracted from either sample type. TCRbeta CDR3 regions were amplified from genomic DNA by means of the immunoSEQ Assay, a bias-controlled multiplex PCR. The study's own analysis went as follows. The number of nucleated cells in each sample was estimated from the amplification of reference gene primers within the assay. Sequence reads were collapsed and filtered to measure the absolute abundance of every unique TCRbeta CDR3 rearrangement. Productive Simpson clonality was computed per sample as the square root of Simpson's diversity index over productive rearrangements. The table comes from immuneACCESS by way of TCRdb, which keeps in-frame sequences with V and J called. Part of the clones is missing from these tables; in studies checked, under half for an unresolved V gene and the rest for unknown reasons. V, J and clone size are those of that table, while D and trimming were read from the DNA. In this sample the table shows more than 85,000 clones, 84% of which occur a single time. About 9.9% of the sample rests with the top ten.

This receptor was identified in a man between 40 and 49 years old with active or convalescent COVID-19. The sample comprised peripheral blood. The rearranged chain carries TRBV9 and TRBJ1-1; the D gene is perhaps TRBD1, on 6 matching bases. The CDR3 in this case is CASSVADRFTEAFF. The nucleotides are TGTGCCAGCAGCGTAGCGGACAGATTCACTGAAGCTTTCTTT.